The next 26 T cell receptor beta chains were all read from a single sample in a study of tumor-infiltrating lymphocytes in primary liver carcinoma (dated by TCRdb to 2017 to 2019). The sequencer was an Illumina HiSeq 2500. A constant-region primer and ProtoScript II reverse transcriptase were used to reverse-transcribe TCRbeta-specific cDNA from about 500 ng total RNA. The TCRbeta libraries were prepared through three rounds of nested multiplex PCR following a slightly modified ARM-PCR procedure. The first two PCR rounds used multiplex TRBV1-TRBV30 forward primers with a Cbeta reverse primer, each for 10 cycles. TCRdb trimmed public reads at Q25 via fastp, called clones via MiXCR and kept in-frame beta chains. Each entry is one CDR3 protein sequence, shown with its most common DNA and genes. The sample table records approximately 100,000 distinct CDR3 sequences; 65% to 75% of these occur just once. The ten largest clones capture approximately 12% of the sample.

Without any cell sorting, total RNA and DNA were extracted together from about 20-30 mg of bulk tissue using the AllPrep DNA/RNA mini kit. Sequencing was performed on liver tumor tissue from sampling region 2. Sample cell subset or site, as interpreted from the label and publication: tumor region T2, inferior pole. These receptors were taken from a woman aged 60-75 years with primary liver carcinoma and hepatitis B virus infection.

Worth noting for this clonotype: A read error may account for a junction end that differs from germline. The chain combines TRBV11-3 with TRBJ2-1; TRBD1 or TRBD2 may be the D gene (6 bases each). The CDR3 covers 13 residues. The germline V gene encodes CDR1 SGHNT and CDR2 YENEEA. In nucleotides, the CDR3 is TGTGCAAGCAGTCCCGGGGGCTACATTGAGCAGTTCTTC. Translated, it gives CASSPGGYIEQFF.

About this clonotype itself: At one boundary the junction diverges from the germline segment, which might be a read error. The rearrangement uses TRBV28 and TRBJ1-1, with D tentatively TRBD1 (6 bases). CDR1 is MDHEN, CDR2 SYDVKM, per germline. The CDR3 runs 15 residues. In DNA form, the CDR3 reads TGTGCCAGCAGTCCGACGGGACACGGTAACAGTGAAGCTTTCTTT. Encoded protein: CASSPTGHGNSEAFF.

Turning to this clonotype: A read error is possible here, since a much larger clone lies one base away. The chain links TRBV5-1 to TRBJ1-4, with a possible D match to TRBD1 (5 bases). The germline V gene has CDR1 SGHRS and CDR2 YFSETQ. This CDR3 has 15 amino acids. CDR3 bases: TGCGCCAGCAGCCCCCAGGGAGCAACTAATGAAAAACTGATTTTT. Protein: CASSPQGATNEKLIF.

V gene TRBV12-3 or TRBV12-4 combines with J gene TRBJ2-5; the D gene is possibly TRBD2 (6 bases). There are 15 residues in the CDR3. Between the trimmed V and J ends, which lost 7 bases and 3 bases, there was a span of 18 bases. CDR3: CASNTYPGSEETQYF. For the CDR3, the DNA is TGTGCCAGCAACACCTACCCCGGGAGCGAAGAGACCCAGTACTTC.

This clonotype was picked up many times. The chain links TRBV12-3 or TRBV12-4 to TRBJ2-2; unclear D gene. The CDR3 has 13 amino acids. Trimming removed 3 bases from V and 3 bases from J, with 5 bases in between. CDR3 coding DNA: TGTGCCAGCAGTTTGACCGACACCGGGGAGCTGTTTTTT. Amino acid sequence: CASSLTDTGELFF.

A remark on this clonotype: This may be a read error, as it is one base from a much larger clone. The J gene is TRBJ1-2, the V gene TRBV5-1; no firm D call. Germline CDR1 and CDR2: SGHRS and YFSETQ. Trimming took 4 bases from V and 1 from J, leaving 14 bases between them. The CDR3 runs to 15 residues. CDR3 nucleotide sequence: TGCGCCAGCAGCCTCGAGGGATGGGTTAACTATGGCTACACCTTC. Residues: CASSLEGWVNYGYTF.

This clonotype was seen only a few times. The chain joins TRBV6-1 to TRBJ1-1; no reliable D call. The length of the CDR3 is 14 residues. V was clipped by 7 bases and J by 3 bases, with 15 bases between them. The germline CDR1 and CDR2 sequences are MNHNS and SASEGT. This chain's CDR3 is CASTLRMGDTEAFF. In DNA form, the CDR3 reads TGTGCCAGCACCCTAAGGATGGGAGACACTGAAGCTTTCTTT.

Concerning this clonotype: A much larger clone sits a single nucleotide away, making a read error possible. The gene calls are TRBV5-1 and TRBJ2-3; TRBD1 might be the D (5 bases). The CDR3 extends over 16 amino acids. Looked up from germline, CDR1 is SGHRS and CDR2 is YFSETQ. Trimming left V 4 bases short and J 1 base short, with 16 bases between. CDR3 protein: CASSKDRRTCTDTQYF. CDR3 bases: TGCGCCAGCAGCAAAGACAGAAGGACCTGCACAGATACGCAGTATTTT.

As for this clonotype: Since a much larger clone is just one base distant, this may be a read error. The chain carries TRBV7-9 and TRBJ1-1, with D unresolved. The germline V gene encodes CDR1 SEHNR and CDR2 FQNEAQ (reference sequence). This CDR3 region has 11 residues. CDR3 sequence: CANSPYVGAFF. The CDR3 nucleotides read TGTGCCAACAGCCCTTATGTAGGAGCTTTCTTT.

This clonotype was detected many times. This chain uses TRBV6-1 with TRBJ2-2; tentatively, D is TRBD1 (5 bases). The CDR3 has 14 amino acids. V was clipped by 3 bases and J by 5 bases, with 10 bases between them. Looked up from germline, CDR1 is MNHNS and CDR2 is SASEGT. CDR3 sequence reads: CASSDIRDTGELFF. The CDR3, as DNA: TGTGCCAGCAGTGATATCAGGGATACCGGGGAGCTGTTTTTT.

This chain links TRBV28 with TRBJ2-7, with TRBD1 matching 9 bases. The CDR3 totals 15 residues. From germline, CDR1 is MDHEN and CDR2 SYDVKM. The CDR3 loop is CDSTGQGPDSYEQYF. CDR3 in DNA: TGTGATTCAACAGGACAGGGGCCCGACTCCTACGAGCAGTACTTC.

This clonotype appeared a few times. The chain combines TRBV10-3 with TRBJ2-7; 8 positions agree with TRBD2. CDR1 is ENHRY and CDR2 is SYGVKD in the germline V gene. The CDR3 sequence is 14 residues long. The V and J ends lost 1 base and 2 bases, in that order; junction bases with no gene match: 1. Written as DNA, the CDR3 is TGTGCCATCAGTGAGTGGACTAGCCCCTACGAGCAGTACTTC. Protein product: CAISEWTSPYEQYF.

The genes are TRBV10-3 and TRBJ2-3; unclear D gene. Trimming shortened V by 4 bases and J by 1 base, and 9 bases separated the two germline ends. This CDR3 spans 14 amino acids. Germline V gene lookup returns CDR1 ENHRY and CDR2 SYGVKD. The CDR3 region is CAISGHAGTDTQYF. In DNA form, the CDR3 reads TGTGCCATCAGTGGTCATGCTGGCACAGATACGCAGTATTTT.

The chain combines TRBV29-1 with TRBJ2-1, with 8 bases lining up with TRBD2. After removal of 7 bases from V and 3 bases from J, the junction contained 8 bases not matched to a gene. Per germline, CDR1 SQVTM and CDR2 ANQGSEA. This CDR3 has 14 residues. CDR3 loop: CSALEGTSYNEQFF. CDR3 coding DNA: TGCAGCGCCCTGGAGGGGACTAGCTACAATGAGCAGTTCTTC.

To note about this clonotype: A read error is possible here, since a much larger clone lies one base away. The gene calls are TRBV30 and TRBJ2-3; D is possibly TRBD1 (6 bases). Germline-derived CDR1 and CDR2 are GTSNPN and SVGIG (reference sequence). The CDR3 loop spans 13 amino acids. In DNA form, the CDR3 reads TGTTCCTGGTCGACAGGACAGCCCGATACGCAGTATTTT. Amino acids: CSWSTGQPDTQYF.

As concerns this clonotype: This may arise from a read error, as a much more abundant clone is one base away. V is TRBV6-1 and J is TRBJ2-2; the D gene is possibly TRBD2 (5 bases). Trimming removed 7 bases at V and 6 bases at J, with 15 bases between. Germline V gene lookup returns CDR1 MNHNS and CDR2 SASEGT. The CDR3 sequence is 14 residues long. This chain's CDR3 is CASTRWEFAGELFF. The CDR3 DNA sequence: TGTGCCAGCACGCGGTGGGAGTTTGCCGGGGAGCTGTTTTTT.

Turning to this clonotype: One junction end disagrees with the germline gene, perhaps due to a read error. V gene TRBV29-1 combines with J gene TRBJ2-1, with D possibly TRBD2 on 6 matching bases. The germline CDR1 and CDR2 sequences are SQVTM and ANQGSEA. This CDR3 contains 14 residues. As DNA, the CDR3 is TGCCGCGTTGACCTAGAAGGTAGCGGAAATGAGCAGTTCTTC. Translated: CRVDLEGSGNEQFF.

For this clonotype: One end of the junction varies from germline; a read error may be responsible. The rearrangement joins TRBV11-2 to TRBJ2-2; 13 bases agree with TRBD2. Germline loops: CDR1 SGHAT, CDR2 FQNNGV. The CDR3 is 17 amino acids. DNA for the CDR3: TGTGCCAGCGGCTTGAGGAGGACTAGCGGGAGTCCCGTGGAGCTGTTTTTT. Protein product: CASGLRRTSGSPVELFF.

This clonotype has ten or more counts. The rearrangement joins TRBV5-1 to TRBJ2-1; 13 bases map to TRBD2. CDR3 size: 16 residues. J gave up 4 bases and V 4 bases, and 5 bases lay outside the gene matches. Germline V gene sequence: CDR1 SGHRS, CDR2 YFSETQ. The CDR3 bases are TGCGCCAGCAGCCCGGGGACTAGCGGGAATTACAATGAGCAGTTCTTC. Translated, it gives CASSPGTSGNYNEQFF.

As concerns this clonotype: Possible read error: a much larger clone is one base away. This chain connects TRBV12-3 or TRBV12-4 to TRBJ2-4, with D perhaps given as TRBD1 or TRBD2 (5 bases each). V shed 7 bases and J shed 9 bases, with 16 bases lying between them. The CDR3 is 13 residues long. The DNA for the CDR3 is TGTGCCAGCAATACCCCCCCGGGGACCATTCAGTACTTC. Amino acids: CASNTPPGTIQYF.

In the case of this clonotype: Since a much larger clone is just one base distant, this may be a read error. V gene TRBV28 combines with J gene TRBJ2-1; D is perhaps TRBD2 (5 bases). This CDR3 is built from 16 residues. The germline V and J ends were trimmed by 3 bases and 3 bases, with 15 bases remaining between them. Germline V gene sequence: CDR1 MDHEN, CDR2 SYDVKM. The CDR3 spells CASSFAWTPFYNEQFF. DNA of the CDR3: TGTGCCAGCAGTTTCGCCTGGACTCCATTCTACAATGAGCAGTTCTTC. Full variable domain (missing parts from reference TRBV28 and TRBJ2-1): DVKVTQSSRYLVKRTGEKVFLECVQDMDHENMFWYRQDPGLGLRLIYFSYDVKMKEKGDIPEGYSVSREKKERFSLILESASTNQTSMYLCASSFAWTPFYNEQFFGPGTRLTVL.

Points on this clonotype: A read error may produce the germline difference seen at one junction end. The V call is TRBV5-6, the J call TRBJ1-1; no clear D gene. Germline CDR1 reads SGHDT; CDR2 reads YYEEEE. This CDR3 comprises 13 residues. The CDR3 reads CASSLGRITEALF. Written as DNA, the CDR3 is TGTGCCAGCAGCTTGGGTAGGATCACTGAAGCTCTCTTT. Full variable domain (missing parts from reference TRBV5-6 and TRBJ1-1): DAGVTQSPTHLIKTRGQQVTLRCSPKSGHDTVSWYQQALGQGPQFIFQYYEEEERQRGNFPDRFSGHQFPNYSSELNVNALLLGDSALYLCASSLGRITEALFGQGTRLTVV.

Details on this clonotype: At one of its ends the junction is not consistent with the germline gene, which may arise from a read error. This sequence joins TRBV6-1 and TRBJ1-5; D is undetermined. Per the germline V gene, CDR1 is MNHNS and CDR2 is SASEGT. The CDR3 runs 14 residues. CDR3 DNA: TGTGCCAGCAGATTAACAGCGGACGATCAGCCCCAGCACTTT. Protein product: CASRLTADDQPQHF.

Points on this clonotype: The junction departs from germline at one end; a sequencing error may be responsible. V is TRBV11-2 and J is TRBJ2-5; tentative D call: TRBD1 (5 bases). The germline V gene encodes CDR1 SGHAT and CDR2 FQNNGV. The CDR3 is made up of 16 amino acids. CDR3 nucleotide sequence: TGTGCCAGCAGCTTAGGATCGGATAGTGGACAAGAGACACAGTACTTC. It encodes CASSLGSDSGQETQYF.

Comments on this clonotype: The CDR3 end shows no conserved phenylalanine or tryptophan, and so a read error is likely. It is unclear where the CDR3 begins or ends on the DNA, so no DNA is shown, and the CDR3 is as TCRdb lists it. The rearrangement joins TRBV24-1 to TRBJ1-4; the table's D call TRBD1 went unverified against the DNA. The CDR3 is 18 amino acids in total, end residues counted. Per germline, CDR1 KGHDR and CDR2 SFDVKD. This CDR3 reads CATSDFRDTGMKNCTGSL.

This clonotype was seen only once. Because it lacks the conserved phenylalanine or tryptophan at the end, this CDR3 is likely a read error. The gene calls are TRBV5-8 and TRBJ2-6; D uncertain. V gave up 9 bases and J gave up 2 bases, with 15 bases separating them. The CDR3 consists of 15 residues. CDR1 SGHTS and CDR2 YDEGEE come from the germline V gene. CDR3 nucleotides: TGTGCCAACATCTTGACCCTTACTGGGGCCAACGTCCTGACTTTG. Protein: CANILTLTGANVLTL.